Listed here are 7 T cell receptor beta chains from one sample, sequenced in a study of graft-versus-host responses after intestinal transplantation. Generated by immunoSEQ multiplex PCR, the TCRdb table keeps only in-frame clones and is missing some. Of 23,000 or so clones detected, about four fifths appear once; the ten largest clones hold around 0.92%. Their cognate antigens are unknown. Specimen: unstimulated CD8+ T cells sorted from spleen or lymph node cells, collected before transplant. The receptors shown here come from a human donor who was the organ donor for an intestinal transplant.

The chain carries TRBV6-1 and TRBJ2-3; D is uncertain. V was pared by 8 bases and J by 0 bases, with 15 bases between. The germline V gene encodes CDR1 MNHNS and CDR2 SASEGT. The CDR3 runs to 15 residues. The CDR3 DNA follows: TGTGCCAGCGGGGAAAGGAAGGGTAGCACAGATACGCAGTATTTT. As protein: CASGERKGSTDTQYF.

V usage is TRBV19 and J usage is TRBJ2-1, with D hard to call. V lost 1 base and J lost 8, with 6 bases in between. Germline V CDR1 and CDR2: LNHDA, SQIVND (reference sequence). CDR3 size: 12 residues. The CDR3, as DNA: TGTGCCAGTAGTATAGCCGGGCATGAGCAGTTCTTC. Translation gives CASSIAGHEQFF.

V and J are TRBV5-1 and TRBJ1-2; the match to TRBD1 covers 7 bases. The CDR3 loop spans 17 amino acids. Germline CDR1 SGHRS, CDR2 YFSETQ. V shed 7 bases and J 4 bases; nucleotides not matched to a gene: 19. As DNA, the CDR3 is TGCGCCAGCTACGGGCACCGCGAGGACAGGTCCTCCTATGGCTACACCTTC. Translation: CASYGHREDRSSYGYTF.

The chain links TRBV27 to TRBJ2-7; D ambiguous. Germline V gene sequence: CDR1 MNHEY, CDR2 SMNVEV (reference sequence). V was pared by 2 bases and J by 0 bases, with 5 bases between. The CDR3 spans 13 residues. CDR3 residues: CASSLGLSYEQYF. In nucleotides, the CDR3 is TGTGCCAGCAGTTTAGGGCTCTCCTACGAGCAGTACTTC.

The chain has TRBV2 and TRBJ2-1, with TRBD2 matching over 9 bases. Germline V gene data show CDR1 as SNHLY and CDR2 as FYNNEI. With V trimmed by 7 bases and J by 5 bases, 15 bases remained unmatched. The CDR3 contains 17 residues. DNA of the CDR3: TGTGCCAGCAAGCTGAGTAGGGGGGCTAGCGGGGACAATGAGCAGTTCTTC. It is translated as CASKLSRGASGDNEQFF.

The rearrangement joins TRBV7-9 to TRBJ1-5, with TRBD1 matching 7 bases. V was clipped by 5 bases and J by 5 bases; unmatched bases: 6. The CDR3 sequence is 14 residues long. The germline V gene has CDR1 SEHNR and CDR2 FQNEAQ (reference sequence). CDR3 nucleotides: TGTGCCAGCAGCCCACTTCAGGGGGATCAGCCCCAGCATTTT. Its translation: CASSPLQGDQPQHF. The full variable domain, completed using reference TRBV7-9 and TRBJ1-5, is DTGVSQNPRHKITKRGQNVTFRCDPISEHNRLYWYRQTLGQGPEFLTYFQNEAQLEKSRLLSDRFSAERPKGSFSTLEIQRTEQGDSAMYLCASSPLQGDQPQHFGDGTRLSIL.

CDR3 sequence: CASRLGAGSYEQYF. The CDR3 coding sequence is TGCGCCAGCAGACTGGGGGCAGGCTCCTACGAGCAGTACTTC. V and J are TRBV5-1 and TRBJ2-7, with D possibly being TRBD1 (6 bases). Germline V gene sequence: CDR1 SGHRS, CDR2 YFSETQ. The CDR3 runs 14 residues. V lost 5 bases and J 0 bases, leaving 12 bases between the germline ends.